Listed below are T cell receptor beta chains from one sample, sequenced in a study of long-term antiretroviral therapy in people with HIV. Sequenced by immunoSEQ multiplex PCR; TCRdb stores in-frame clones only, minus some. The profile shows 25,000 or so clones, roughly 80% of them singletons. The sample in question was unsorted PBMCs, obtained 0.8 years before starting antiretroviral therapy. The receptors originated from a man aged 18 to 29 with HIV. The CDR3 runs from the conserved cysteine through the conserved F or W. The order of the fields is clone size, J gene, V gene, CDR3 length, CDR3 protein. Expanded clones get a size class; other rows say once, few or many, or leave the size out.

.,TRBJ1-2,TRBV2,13,CASSGGGDYGYTF
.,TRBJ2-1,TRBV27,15,CASSGELARYNEQFF
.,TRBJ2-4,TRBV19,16,CAGGVPRRGAKNIQYF
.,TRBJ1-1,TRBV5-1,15,CASSRGRIMDTEAFF
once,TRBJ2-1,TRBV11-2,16,CASSLEDSGGYNEQFF
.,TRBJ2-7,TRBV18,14,CASEDDRHPYEQYF
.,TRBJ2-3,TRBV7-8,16,CASSDSLAGGTDTQYF
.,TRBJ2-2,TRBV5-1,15,CASSPGTANTGELFF
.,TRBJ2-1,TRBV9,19,CASSGVIKEGARGYNEQFF
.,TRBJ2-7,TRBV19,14,CASSIGGARYEQYF
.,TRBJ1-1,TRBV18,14,CASSPGGLGTEAFF
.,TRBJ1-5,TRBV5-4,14,CASSLDGGNQPQHF
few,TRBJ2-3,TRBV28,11,CASSGSDTQYF
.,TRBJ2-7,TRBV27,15,CASSLKWNPTYEQYF
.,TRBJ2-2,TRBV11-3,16,CASSSRDSRRTGELFF
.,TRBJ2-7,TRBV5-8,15,CASSLRDSRLYEQYF
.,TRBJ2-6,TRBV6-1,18,CASSGTGQGTSGANVLTF
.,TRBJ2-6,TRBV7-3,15,CASSLQTSGANVLTF
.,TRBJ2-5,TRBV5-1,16,CASSRSSAGMQETQYF
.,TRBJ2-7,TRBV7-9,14,CASSLRRLGNEQYF
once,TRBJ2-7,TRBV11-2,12,CASSFSVYEQYF
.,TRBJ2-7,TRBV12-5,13,CASGFGQGYEQYF
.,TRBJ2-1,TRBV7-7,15,CASSLSGSAYNEQFF
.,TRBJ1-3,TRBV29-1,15,CSVGPGWGTGNTIYF
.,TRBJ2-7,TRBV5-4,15,CASSPGTGSSYEQYF
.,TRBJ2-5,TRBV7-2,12,CASSLGGTSWHF
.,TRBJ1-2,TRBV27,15,CASSWSGTGGYGYTF
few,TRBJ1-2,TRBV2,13,CASRIGPSNGYTF
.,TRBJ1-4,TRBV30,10,CALQDEKLFF
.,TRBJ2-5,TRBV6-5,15,CASSHRQGTQETQYF
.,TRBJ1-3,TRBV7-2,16,CASSLGAAGSGNTIYF
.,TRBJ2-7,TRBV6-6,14,CASSYGDTIYEQYF
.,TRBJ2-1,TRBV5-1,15,CASTLDSPYGNEQFF
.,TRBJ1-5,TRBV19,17,CASSPGQGAASNQPQHF
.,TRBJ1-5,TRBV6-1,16,CASSEAHSASGQPQHF
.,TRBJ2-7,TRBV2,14,CASRVRDRNYEQYF
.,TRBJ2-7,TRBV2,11,CASRMGGEQYF
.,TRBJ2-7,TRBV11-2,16,CASSLRLAGGSYEQYF
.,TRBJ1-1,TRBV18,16,CASSPGSSFGGTEAFF
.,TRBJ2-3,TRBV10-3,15,CAISESSSSTDTQYF
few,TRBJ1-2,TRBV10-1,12,CASTPLMCGYTF
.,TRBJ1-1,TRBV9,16,CASSPPGVSGSTEAFF
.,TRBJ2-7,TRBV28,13,CASSSGAPYEQYF
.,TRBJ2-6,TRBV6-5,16,CASSYSVGSGANVLTF
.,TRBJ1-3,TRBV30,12,CAWSVQGYTIYF
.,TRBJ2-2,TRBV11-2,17,CASRRPGQGARTGELFF
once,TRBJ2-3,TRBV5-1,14,CASSLGDSTDTQYF
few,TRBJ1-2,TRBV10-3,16,CATQSTDGNTDYGYTF
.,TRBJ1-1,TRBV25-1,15,CASSADREMDTEAFF
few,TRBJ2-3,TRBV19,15,CASSISSGVTDTQYF
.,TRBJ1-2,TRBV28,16,CASSLSFVTLLGGYTF
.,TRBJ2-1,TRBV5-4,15,CASSSTSGMYNEQFF
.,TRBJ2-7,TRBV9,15,CASSVDLGTGFEQYF
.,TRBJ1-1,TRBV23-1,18,CASSQSMVKSRENTEAFF
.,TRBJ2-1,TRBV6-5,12,CASSYGGNEQFF
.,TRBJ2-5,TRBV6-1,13,CASSNDFSETQYF
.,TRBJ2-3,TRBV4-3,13,CASSLLVGDTQYF